The 32 T cell receptor beta chains given below trace back to one sample, sequenced in a study of T cell responses to AZD1222 COVID-19 vaccine. The repertoire was sequenced with immunoSEQ multiplex PCR; TCRdb's copy has only in-frame clones and lacks some. This sample has some 130,000 clones, with more than 80% found just once. The sample was peripheral blood, taken on day 0 of AZD1222 vaccination. The receptors come from an adult in good health.

This sequence joins TRBV7-2 and TRBJ1-2; no clear D. Trimming left V 2 bases short and J 5 bases short, with 12 bases between. CDR1 is SGHTA, CDR2 FQGNSA, per germline. This CDR3 is 14 amino acids long. Written as DNA, the CDR3 is TGTGCCAGCAGCTTAAGTCGCCTTACTTATGGCTACACCTTC. This translates into CASSLSRLTYGYTF.

The count of this clone is one. The gene calls are TRBV28 and TRBJ1-4; D remains unclear. Trimming stripped 6 bases from V and 10 bases from J, with 21 bases between. This CDR3 contains 15 residues. Germline CDR1 is MDHEN and CDR2 is SYDVKM. Here the CDR3 DNA reads TGTGCCAGCAGCGTCGACACGAGTGTCGAGGGAAAACTGTTTTTT. It encodes CASSVDTSVEGKLFF. The whole variable domain, filled in from reference TRBV28 and TRBJ1-4, reads DVKVTQSSRYLVKRTGEKVFLECVQDMDHENMFWYRQDPGLGLRLIYFSYDVKMKEKGDIPEGYSVSREKKERFSLILESASTNQTSMYLCASSVDTSVEGKLFFGSGTQLSVL.

This clone was detected once. V and J are TRBV6-5 and TRBJ2-7; the D gene could be TRBD1 or TRBD2 (6 bases each). This CDR3 is built from 15 residues. Germline loops: CDR1 MNHEY, CDR2 SVGAGI. V was cut by 2 bases and J by 0 bases, with 11 bases left in between. The CDR3 sequence: CASSYGGLISYEQYF. CDR3 in DNA: TGTGCCAGCAGTTACGGGGGGCTTATCTCCTACGAGCAGTACTTC.

V is TRBV30 and J is TRBJ2-2, with D possibly TRBD1 on 5 matching bases. The CDR3 covers 14 residues. The germline gives CDR1 GTSNPN, CDR2 SVGIG (reference sequence). V was pared by 8 bases and J by 2 bases, with 15 bases between. CDR3 residues: CAEPTDINTGELFF. In nucleotides, the CDR3 is TGTGCCGAACCGACGGACATCAACACCGGGGAGCTGTTTTTT.

The gene calls are TRBV14 and TRBJ2-3; 12 nucleotides match TRBD2. This CDR3 contains 16 residues. The V and J ends lost 0 bases and 4 bases, in that order; junction bases with no gene match: 2. Germline V gives CDR1 SGHDN, CDR2 FVKESK. CDR3 sequence: CASSQERLAGADTQYF. As DNA, the CDR3 is TGTGCCAGCAGCCAAGAAAGACTAGCGGGGGCAGATACGCAGTATTTT.

This chain connects TRBV3-1 (or the pseudogene TRBV3-2) to TRBJ1-2; D may be TRBD1 (6 bases). Trimming shortened V by 2 bases and J by 7 bases, and 20 bases separated the two germline ends. From germline, CDR1 is LGHDT and CDR2 YNNKEL (reference sequence). The CDR3 has 16 residues. The CDR3 is CASSQLSLQGKGGYTF. The CDR3, as DNA: TGTGCCAGCAGCCAACTAAGTCTACAGGGCAAGGGTGGCTACACCTTC.

The chain has TRBV28 and TRBJ1-2, with D perhaps TRBD1 (6 bases). This CDR3 is 17 amino acids long. Trimming cost V 8 bases and J 4 bases, with 26 bases left between them. CDR1 and CDR2 (germline): MDHEN, SYDVKM. In nucleotides, the CDR3 is TGTGCCAGCCGGTATACACGACAGGACCTGGTAGGCTATGGCTACACCTTC. It encodes CASRYTRQDLVGYGYTF.

The chain has TRBV3-1 (or the pseudogene TRBV3-2) and TRBJ1-1, with D unresolved. This CDR3 comprises 16 residues. Germline V gene sequence: CDR1 LGHDT, CDR2 YNNKEL (reference sequence). V lost 0 bases and J 1 base, leaving 12 bases between the germline ends. This CDR3 is CASSQEEATPNTEAFF. The CDR3 DNA reads TGTGCCAGCAGCCAAGAGGAGGCAACACCGAACACTGAAGCTTTCTTT.

The CDR3 DNA is TGTGCCACCAGCAGAGATTCGATTTTGTCGGATCAGCCCCAGCATTTT. The encoded protein is CATSRDSILSDQPQHF. The chain combines TRBV15 with TRBJ1-5; D call uncertain. The CDR3 has 16 amino acids. V lost 0 bases, J lost 5 bases, and 14 bases lay in between. CDR1 LNHNV and CDR2 YYDKDF come from the germline V gene (reference sequence).

The chain joins TRBV28 to TRBJ1-2, with a tentative D call TRBD1 (6 bases). Per germline, CDR1 MDHEN and CDR2 SYDVKM. Between the trimmed V and J ends, which lost 3 bases and 6 bases, there was a span of 17 bases. The CDR3 consists of 15 residues. The CDR3 sequence is CASSFSGGPENGYTF. In nucleotides, the CDR3 is TGTGCCAGCAGTTTTTCGGGGGGCCCGGAAAATGGCTACACCTTC.

The chain joins TRBV28 to TRBJ1-6; 9 positions agree with TRBD1. This CDR3 comprises 19 residues. Trimming took 2 bases from V and 10 from J; bases not matched to a gene: 18. Germline V lookup: CDR1 MDHEN, CDR2 SYDVKM. The CDR3 protein is CASSLPRDTDRGTSSPLHF. Written as DNA, the CDR3 is TGTGCCAGCAGTTTACCCCGGGACACGGACAGGGGAACTTCATCACCCCTCCACTTT.

CDR3 in amino acids: CASSIPPWTGRGENGYTF. CDR3 nucleotide sequence: TGTGCCAGTAGTATCCCACCTTGGACAGGGAGAGGAGAGAATGGCTACACCTTC. The chain combines TRBV19 with TRBJ1-2; 8 bases agree with TRBD1. CDR3 length: 18 residues. The J segment lost 6 bases and the V segment lost 3 bases, leaving 18 bases of the junction unmatched. CDR1 is LNHDA and CDR2 is SQIVND in the germline V gene (reference sequence).

The chain recombines TRBV5-1 with TRBJ2-1; a possible D gene is TRBD1 (7 bases). Trimming cost V 0 bases and J 0 bases, with 10 bases left between them. Germline assignment: CDR1 SGHRS and CDR2 YFSETQ. This CDR3 region has 16 residues. In DNA form, the CDR3 reads TGCGCCAGCAGCTTGGTTCAGGGGGGCTCCTACAATGAGCAGTTCTTC. Translated: CASSLVQGGSYNEQFF.

This chain links TRBV28 with TRBJ2-6; the D gene is possibly TRBD2 (6 bases). CDR3 size: 17 residues. V lost 1 base to trimming and J lost 0 bases, with 10 bases between them. Germline CDR1 and CDR2: MDHEN and SYDVKM. CDR3 amino acids: CASSLYQGLSGANVLTF. CDR3 bases: TGTGCCAGCAGTTTATACCAGGGACTCTCTGGGGCCAACGTCCTGACTTTC.

The CDR3 DNA is TGTGCCAGCAGCGTAGGGGCAAACTATGGCTACACCTTC. Protein product: CASSVGANYGYTF. The chain recombines TRBV9 with TRBJ1-2; the D is unclear. This CDR3 is built from 13 residues. Germline values: CDR1 SGDLS, CDR2 YYNGEE. V was cut by 0 bases and J by 2 bases, with 5 bases left in between.

This clone was counted a single time. This chain connects TRBV28 to TRBJ2-7, with a possible D match to TRBD1 (6 bases). Germline CDR1 and CDR2: MDHEN and SYDVKM. V was cut by 3 bases and J by 7 bases, with 19 bases left in between. The CDR3 runs 15 residues. CDR3 sequence reads: CASSFSRGRLGEQYF. In DNA, the CDR3 is TGTGCCAGCAGTTTTAGCAGGGGAAGACTTGGGGAGCAGTACTTC.

The genes are TRBV6-1 and TRBJ1-3; 8 nucleotides agree with TRBD1. The CDR3 contains 18 residues. V gave up 3 bases and J gave up 0 bases; unmatched junction bases: 10. CDR1 is MNHNS, CDR2 SASEGT, per germline. CDR3 in DNA: TGTGCCAGCAGTGAGCGGTCAGTTACAGGGGGCTCTGGAAACACCATATATTTT. It codes for CASSERSVTGGSGNTIYF.

The J gene is TRBJ1-1, the V gene TRBV18, with a possible D match to TRBD1 (6 bases). The CDR3 sequence is 15 residues long. CDR1 is KGHSH, CDR2 LQKENI, per germline. Trimming stripped 3 bases from V and 3 bases from J, with 14 bases between. The CDR3 DNA is TGTGCCAGCTCACCCTGGCCCGGGGGCGACACTGAAGCTTTCTTT. The encoded protein is CASSPWPGGDTEAFF.

This rearrangement joins TRBV5-1 to TRBJ2-7; 8 bases match TRBD1. The junction had 8 bases not matched to a gene; V was cut back by 3 bases and J by 6 bases. Germline CDR1 reads SGHRS; CDR2 reads YFSETQ. The length of the CDR3 is 14 residues. DNA for the CDR3: TGCGCCAGCAGCTGGGGGCAGGGGGCGCCCGAGCAGTACTTC. It yields the protein CASSWGQGAPEQYF.

This sequence joins TRBV5-1 and TRBJ1-2; 11 nucleotides line up with TRBD1. Germline V gene data show CDR1 as SGHRS and CDR2 as YFSETQ. After removal of 0 bases from V and 6 bases from J, the junction contained 7 bases not matched to a gene. The CDR3 loop spans 16 amino acids. CDR3 bases: TGCGCCAGCAGCTTGGCCCGGGGACAGGGGGGTGATGGCTACACCTTC. Translation: CASSLARGQGGDGYTF.

The chain carries TRBV2 and TRBJ1-2; no reliable D call. Germline-derived CDR1 and CDR2 are SNHLY and FYNNEI. The V and J ends lost 4 bases and 3 bases respectively, with 12 bases between them. The CDR3 sequence is 14 residues long. This chain's CDR3 is CASSAEGEYYGYTF. DNA of the CDR3: TGTGCCAGCAGTGCAGAGGGCGAGTACTATGGCTACACCTTC.

As DNA, the CDR3 is TGTGCCTGGAGTGTTCAAGGGACGAAGAATCAGCCCCAGCATTTT. This codes for CAWSVQGTKNQPQHF. The V call is TRBV30, the J call TRBJ1-5, with a tentative D call TRBD1 (5 bases). The CDR3 loop spans 15 amino acids. Germline V gene sequence: CDR1 GTSNPN, CDR2 SVGIG (reference sequence). Deletions cut 0 bases from V and 4 bases from J, with 13 bases between.

The rearrangement uses TRBV19 and TRBJ1-2; D gene ambiguous. Between the trimmed V and J ends, which lost 11 bases and 0 bases, there was a span of 13 bases. Germline V gives CDR1 LNHDA, CDR2 SQIVND (reference sequence). The CDR3 extends over 13 amino acids. DNA for the CDR3: TGTGCCGCGGCGAGGTTAGCTAACTATGGCTACACCTTC. Residues: CAAARLANYGYTF. The full variable domain, with the rest looked up from reference TRBV19 and TRBJ1-2, is DGGITQSPKYLFRKEGQNVTLSCEQNLNHDAMYWYRQDPGQGLRLIYYSQIVNDFQKGDIAEGYSVSREKKESFPLTVTSAQKNPTAFYLCAAARLANYGYTFGSGTRLTVV.

This chain connects TRBV28 to TRBJ2-5, with TRBD2 matching over 16 bases. This CDR3 has 17 residues. V lost 3 bases and J lost 9; bases outside the gene matches: 10. CDR1 is MDHEN and CDR2 is SYDVKM in the germline V gene. This chain's CDR3 is CASSLGLAGGPGVAQYF. CDR3 coding DNA: TGTGCCAGCAGTTTGGGACTAGCGGGGGGGCCTGGCGTGGCCCAGTACTTC.

The rearrangement uses TRBV15 and TRBJ1-5; D is unresolved. The CDR3 has 15 residues. Per the germline V gene, CDR1 is LNHNV and CDR2 is YYDKDF (reference sequence). With 0 bases removed from V and 0 bases from J, the gap between germline ends came to 6 bases. Written as DNA, the CDR3 is TGTGCCACCAGCAGAGAACGGTCTAGCAATCAGCCCCAGCATTTT. Its translation is CATSRERSSNQPQHF.

In this sample, this clone turned up a few times. Other DNA variants within this sample encode the same CDR3. The V gene is TRBV10-3, the J gene TRBJ1-3; maybe TRBD1 (5 bases). CDR3 length: 15 residues. Germline V gene sequence: CDR1 ENHRY, CDR2 SYGVKD. With 0 bases removed from V and 1 base from J, the gap between germline ends came to 7 bases. The CDR3 nucleotides are TGTGCCATCAGTGAGTCGGGGGGGTCTGGAAACACCATATATTTT. It is translated as CAISESGGSGNTIYF.

This chain joins TRBV20-1 and TRBJ1-1; 7 bases map to TRBD1. V lost 3 bases, J lost 3 bases, and 7 bases stayed unmatched. CDR3 length: 14 residues. Germline V lookup: CDR1 DFQATT, CDR2 SNEGSKA (reference sequence). The CDR3 nucleotides are TGCAGTGCTAGTATAAGGGACAGCTACACTGAAGCTTTCTTT. This gives the protein CSASIRDSYTEAFF.

The chain employs TRBV6-5 and TRBJ2-7; 8 bases align to TRBD1. Unmatched junction bases numbered 10, after V lost 6 bases and J lost 3 bases. Looked up from germline, CDR1 is MNHEY and CDR2 is SVGAGI. This CDR3 is built from 15 residues. CDR3 region: CASREYRGTLYEQYF. CDR3 coding DNA: TGTGCCAGCAGGGAGTACAGGGGGACCCTCTACGAGCAGTACTTC.

This chain links TRBV5-4 with TRBJ1-2, with D perhaps TRBD1 (5 bases). The germline V gene encodes CDR1 SGHNT and CDR2 YYREEE (reference sequence). Trimming shortened V by 5 bases and J by 5 bases, and 16 bases separated the two germline ends. The CDR3 has 14 amino acids. For the CDR3, the DNA is TGTGCCAGCAGTCAATCGGGGCAGGAGTATGGCTACACCTTC. Translated: CASSQSGQEYGYTF.

The chain couples TRBV16 to TRBJ1-1, with D unclear. Between the trimmed V and J ends, which lost 5 bases and 0 bases, there was a span of 10 bases. Germline V gene sequence: CDR1 KGHSY, CDR2 FQNENV. The CDR3 covers 14 residues. CDR3 in amino acids: CASSYLTVNTEAFF. CDR3 coding DNA: TGTGCCAGCAGCTACTTGACCGTGAACACTGAAGCTTTCTTT.

This clone appeared a single time. V and J are TRBV6-5 and TRBJ1-5, with D possibly TRBD1 on 5 matching bases. CDR1 is MNHEY, CDR2 SVGAGI, per germline. V lost 4 bases and J lost 0, with 10 bases in between. This CDR3 region has 15 residues. CDR3 nucleotides: TGTGCCAGCAGTTTGGCGGGGGATAGCAATCAGCCCCAGCATTTT. It encodes CASSLAGDSNQPQHF.

V and J are TRBV2 and TRBJ1-2, with D tentatively TRBD1 (5 bases). This CDR3 has 13 residues. Germline CDR1 reads SNHLY; CDR2 reads FYNNEI. With 4 bases removed from V and 4 bases from J, the gap between germline ends came to 10 bases. DNA for the CDR3: TGTGCCAGCAGTGTAGGGACTCGCTATGGCTACACCTTC. Translating gives CASSVGTRYGYTF.